The following is a T cell receptor beta chain sequence with its context. Its matching antigen is unknown. Germline CDR1 and CDR2: LGHDT and YNNKEL (reference sequence). The V gene lost 1 base and the J gene lost 7 bases, with 14 bases spanning the gap. This CDR3 contains 14 residues. This entry belongs to a study of T-cell memory formation after mild COVID-19. Turning to the study itself: TCR clusters were largely donor specific.

MiXCR was run by TCRdb on the 5' RACE reads, yielding one entry per CDR3 protein. This sample has about 410,000 distinct CDR3 sequences, with 20% to 25% found just once. General study findings and limits: Contracting clones localized mainly to CM and EM when CD4+ and mainly to EMRA when CD8+.

The receptor comes from an adult woman who had mild COVID-19 (a few samples of this study predate the infection). Cell type and time point are not known. This chain links TRBV3-1 with TRBJ2-7; D is perhaps TRBD1 or TRBD2 (5 bases each). The sample was PBMCs or a T cell subset sorted from them (not recorded which). The chain's CDR3 is CASSQVTGTGEQYF. The CDR3 coding sequence is TGTGCCAGCAGCCAAGTAACCGGGACGGGGGAGCAGTACTTC.